The clone carrying this T cell receptor beta chain was detected many times. Its antigen remains unidentified. The sample is drawn from a study of T cell repertoires in cytomegalovirus infection. TCRdb recomputed calls from the reads with MiXCR, one row per CDR3 protein. In the table there are fewer than 300,000 distinct CDR3 sequences, around 25% of which are singletons. Study results and limitations: In two of eight donors, the top clonotype was HLA-C-restricted CMV-specific. Adding up the frequency of public TCR beta families identified people who carried CMV plus the relevant HLA.

The CDR3 contains 13 residues. Trimming removed 5 bases from V and 4 bases from J, with 11 bases in between. The germline V gene has CDR1 MDHEN and CDR2 SYDVKM. This sequence joins TRBV28 and TRBJ1-2; no clear D gene. The sequence came from a human donor in good health (CMV status not recorded). Some clones in this sample may be carry-over from other donors' samples. The sample comprised PBMCs. CDR3: CASSARPGYGYTF. CDR3 bases: TGTGCCAGCAGTGCCCGACCCGGCTATGGCTACACCTTC.